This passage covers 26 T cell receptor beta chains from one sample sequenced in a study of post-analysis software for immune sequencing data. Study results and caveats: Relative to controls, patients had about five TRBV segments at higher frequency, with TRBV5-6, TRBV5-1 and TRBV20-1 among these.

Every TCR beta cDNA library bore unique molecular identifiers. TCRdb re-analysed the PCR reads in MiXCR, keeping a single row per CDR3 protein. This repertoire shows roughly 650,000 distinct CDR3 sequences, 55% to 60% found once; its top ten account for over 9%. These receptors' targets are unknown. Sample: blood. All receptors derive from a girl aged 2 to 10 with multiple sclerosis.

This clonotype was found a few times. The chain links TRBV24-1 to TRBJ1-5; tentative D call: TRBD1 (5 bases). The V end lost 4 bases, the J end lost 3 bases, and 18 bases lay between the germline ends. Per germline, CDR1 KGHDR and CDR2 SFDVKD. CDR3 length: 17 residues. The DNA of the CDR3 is TGTGCCACCAGTGACAACGCCCGGGGCTTATTCAATCAGCCCCAGCATTTT. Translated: CATSDNARGLFNQPQHF.

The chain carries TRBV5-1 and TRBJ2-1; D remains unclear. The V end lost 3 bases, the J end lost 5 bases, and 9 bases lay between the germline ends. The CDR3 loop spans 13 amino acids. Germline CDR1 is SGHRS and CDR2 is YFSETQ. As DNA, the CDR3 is TGCGCCAGCAGCTCCTCAGGTAACAATGAGCAGTTCTTC. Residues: CASSSSGNNEQFF.

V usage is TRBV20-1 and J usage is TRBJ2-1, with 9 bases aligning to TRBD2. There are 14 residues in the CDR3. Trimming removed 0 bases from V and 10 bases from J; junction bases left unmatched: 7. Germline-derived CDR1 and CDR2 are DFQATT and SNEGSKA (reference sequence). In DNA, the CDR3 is TGCAGTGCTAGAGATGTGCGGGAGGGAAGCGAGCAGTTCTTC. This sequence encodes CSARDVREGSEQFF.

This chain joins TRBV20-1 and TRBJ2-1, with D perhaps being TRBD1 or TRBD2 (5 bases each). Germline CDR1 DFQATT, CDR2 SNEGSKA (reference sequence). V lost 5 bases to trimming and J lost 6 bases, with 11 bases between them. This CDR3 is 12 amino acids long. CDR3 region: CSAPGRLNEQFF. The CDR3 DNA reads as TGCAGTGCTCCGGGACGCCTCAATGAGCAGTTCTTC.

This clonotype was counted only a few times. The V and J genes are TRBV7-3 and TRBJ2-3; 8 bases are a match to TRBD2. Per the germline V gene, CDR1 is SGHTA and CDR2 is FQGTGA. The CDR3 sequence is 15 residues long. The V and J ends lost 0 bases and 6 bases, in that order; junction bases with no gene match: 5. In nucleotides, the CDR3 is TGTGCCAGCAGCTTAACAGCGGGAGAGTCGGATACGCAGTATTTT. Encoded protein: CASSLTAGESDTQYF.

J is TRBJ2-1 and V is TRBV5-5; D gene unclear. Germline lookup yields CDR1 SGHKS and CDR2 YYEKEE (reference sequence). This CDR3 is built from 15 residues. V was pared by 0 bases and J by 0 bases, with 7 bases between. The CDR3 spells CASSLGLVSYNEQFF. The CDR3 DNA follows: TGTGCCAGCAGCTTGGGACTGGTCTCCTACAATGAGCAGTTCTTC.

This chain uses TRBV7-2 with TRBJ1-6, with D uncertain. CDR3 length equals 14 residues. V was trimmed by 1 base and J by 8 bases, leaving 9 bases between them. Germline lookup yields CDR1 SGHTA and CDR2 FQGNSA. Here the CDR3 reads CASSLGQRDSPLHF. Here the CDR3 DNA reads TGTGCCAGCAGCTTAGGTCAGAGGGATTCACCCCTCCACTTT.

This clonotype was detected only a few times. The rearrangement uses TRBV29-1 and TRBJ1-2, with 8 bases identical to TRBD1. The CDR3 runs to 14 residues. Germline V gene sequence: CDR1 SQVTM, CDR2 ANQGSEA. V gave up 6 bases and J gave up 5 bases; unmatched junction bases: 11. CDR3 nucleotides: TGCAGCGTAGCCGCCGGACAGGGCCGGTATGGCTACACCTTC. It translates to CSVAAGQGRYGYTF.

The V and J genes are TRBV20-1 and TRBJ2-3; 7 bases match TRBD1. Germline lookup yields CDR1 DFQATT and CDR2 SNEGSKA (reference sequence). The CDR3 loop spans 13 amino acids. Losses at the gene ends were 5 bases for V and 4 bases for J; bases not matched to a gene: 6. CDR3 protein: CSAFRQGPDTQYF. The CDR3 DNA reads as TGCAGTGCTTTCAGACAGGGCCCAGATACGCAGTATTTT.

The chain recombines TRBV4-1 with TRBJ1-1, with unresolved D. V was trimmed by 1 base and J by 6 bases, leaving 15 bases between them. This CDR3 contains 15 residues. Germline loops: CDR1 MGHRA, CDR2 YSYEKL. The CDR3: CASSQGSGPGSEAFF. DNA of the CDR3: TGCGCCAGCAGCCAAGGAAGTGGACCCGGATCTGAAGCTTTCTTT.

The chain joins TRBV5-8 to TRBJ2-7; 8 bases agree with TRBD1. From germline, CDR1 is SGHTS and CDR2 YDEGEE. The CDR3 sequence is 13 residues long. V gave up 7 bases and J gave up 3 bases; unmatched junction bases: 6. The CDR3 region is CASGGQDIYEQYF. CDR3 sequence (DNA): TGTGCCAGCGGGGGACAGGATATCTACGAGCAGTACTTC.

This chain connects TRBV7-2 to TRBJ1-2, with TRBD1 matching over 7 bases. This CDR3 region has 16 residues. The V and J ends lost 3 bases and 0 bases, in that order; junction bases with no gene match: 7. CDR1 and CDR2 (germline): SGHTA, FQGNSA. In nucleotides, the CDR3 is TGTGCCAGCAGCTTGGGCCCCGGGACAGCTAACTATGGCTACACCTTC. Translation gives CASSLGPGTANYGYTF.

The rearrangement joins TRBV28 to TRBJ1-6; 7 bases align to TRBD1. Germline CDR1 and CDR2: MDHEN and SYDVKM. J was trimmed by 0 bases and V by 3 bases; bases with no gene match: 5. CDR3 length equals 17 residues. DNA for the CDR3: TGTGCCAGCAGTTTTGTGAGGGGGCGCTCCTATAATTCACCCCTCCACTTT. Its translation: CASSFVRGRSYNSPLHF. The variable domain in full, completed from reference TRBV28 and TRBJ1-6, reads DVKVTQSSRYLVKRTGEKVFLECVQDMDHENMFWYRQDPGLGLRLIYFSYDVKMKEKGDIPEGYSVSREKKERFSLILESASTNQTSMYLCASSFVRGRSYNSPLHFGNGTRLTVT.

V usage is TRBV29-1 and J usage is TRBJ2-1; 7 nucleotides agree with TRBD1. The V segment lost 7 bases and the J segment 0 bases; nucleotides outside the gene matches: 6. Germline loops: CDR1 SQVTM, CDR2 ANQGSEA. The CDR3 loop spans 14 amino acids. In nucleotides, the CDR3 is TGCAGCGGACTACGGGACAGCTCCTACAATGAGCAGTTCTTC. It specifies CSGLRDSSYNEQFF.

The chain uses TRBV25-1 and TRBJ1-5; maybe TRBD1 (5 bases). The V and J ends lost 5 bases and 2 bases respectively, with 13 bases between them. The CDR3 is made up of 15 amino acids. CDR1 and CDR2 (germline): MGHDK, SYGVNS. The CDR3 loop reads CASSYEGRGNQPQHF. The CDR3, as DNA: TGTGCCAGCAGTTATGAGGGGCGAGGCAATCAGCCCCAGCATTTT.

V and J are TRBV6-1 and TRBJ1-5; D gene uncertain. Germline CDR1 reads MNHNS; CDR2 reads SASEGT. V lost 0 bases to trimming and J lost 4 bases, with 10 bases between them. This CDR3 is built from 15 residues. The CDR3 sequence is CASSEARNPNQPQHF. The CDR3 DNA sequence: TGTGCCAGCAGTGAAGCGCGTAACCCAAATCAGCCCCAGCATTTT.

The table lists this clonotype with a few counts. The CDR3 DNA reads TGCGCCAGCAGGTTCGGGACGTCCTACAATGAGCAGTTCTTC. It codes for CASRFGTSYNEQFF. V is TRBV5-1 and J is TRBJ2-1; D possibly uses TRBD1 or TRBD2 (5 bases each). The germline CDR1 and CDR2 sequences are SGHRS and YFSETQ. This CDR3 comprises 14 residues. Trimming stripped 5 bases from V and 1 base from J, with 10 bases between.

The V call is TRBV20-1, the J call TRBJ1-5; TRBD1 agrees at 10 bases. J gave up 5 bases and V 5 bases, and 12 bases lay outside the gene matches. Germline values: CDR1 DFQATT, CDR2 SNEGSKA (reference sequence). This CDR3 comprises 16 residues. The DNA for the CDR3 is TGCAGTGCTGGGACAGGGGCTGGCTTGAGCTATCAGCCCCAGCATTTT. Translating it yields CSAGTGAGLSYQPQHF.

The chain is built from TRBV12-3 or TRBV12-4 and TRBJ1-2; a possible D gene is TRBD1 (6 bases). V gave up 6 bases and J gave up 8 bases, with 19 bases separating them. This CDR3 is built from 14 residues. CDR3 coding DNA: TGTGCCAGCAGGATAGGGGGTGAAGAGGGAGGCTACACCTTC. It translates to CASRIGGEEGGYTF.

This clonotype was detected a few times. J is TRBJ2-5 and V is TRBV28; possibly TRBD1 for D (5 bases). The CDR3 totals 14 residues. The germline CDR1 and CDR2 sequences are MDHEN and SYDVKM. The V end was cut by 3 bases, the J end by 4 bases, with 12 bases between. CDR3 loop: CASSFGAEVETQYF. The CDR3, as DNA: TGTGCCAGCAGTTTTGGGGCAGAGGTAGAGACCCAGTACTTC.

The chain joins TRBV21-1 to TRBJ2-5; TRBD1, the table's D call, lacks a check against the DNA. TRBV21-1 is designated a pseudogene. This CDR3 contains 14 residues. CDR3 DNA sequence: TGTGCCTCATGGGGGGACAGGGGCCAAGAGACCCAGTACTTC. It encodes CASWGDRGQETQYF.

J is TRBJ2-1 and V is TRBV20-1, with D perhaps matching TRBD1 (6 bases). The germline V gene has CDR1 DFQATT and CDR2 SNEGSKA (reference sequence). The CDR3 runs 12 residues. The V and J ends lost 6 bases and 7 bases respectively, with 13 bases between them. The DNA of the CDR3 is TGCAGTGCACGTCCCGGGACAAATGAGCAGTTCTTC. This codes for CSARPGTNEQFF.

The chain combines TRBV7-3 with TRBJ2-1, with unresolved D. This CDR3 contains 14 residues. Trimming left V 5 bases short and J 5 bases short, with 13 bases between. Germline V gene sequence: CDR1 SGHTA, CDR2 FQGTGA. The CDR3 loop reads CASSGGRPHNEQFF. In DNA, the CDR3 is TGTGCCAGCAGCGGTGGTAGACCCCACAATGAGCAGTTCTTC. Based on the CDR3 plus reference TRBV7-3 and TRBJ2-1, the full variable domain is GAGVSQTPSNKVTEKGKYVELRCDPISGHTALYWYRQSLGQGPEFLIYFQGTGAADDSGLPNDRFFAVRPEGSVSTLKIQRTERGDSAVYLCASSGGRPHNEQFFGPGTRLTVL.

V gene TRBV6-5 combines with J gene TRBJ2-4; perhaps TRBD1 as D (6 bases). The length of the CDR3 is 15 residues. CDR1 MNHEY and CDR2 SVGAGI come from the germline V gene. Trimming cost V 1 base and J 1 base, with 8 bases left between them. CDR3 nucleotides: TGTGCCAGCAGTTACTTAAGGGGGGCCAAAAACATTCAGTACTTC. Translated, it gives CASSYLRGAKNIQYF.

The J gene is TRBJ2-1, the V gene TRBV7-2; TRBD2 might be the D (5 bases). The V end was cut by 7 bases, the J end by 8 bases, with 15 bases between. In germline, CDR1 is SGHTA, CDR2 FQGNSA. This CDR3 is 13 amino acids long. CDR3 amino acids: CASNTYLRDEQFF. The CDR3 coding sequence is TGTGCCAGCAACACCTATCTGAGGGATGAGCAGTTCTTC.

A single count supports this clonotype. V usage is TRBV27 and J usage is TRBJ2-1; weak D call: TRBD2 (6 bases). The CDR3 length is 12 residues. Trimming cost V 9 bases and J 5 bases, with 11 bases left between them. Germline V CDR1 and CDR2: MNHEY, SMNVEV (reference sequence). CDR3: CASGDFNNEQFF. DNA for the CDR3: TGTGCCAGTGGGGACTTCAACAATGAGCAGTTCTTC.